These 18 T cell receptor beta chains were sequenced from one sample in a study of blood T cell repertoires in COVID-19. Only in-frame clones appear in the TCRdb table, and some are missing; sequencing was by immunoSEQ multiplex PCR. Of some 200,000 clones detected, about 80% appear once; the ten largest clones hold 7% to 9%. The specimen sequenced was PBMCs or T cells enriched from blood (not recorded which). The receptor set was obtained from a man between 35 and 55 years old who had recovered from COVID-19.

V is TRBV2 and J is TRBJ2-3, with 12 bases fitting TRBD1. V shed 0 bases and J 4 bases; nucleotides not matched to a gene: 8. This CDR3 spans 18 amino acids. CDR1 and CDR2 from the germline V gene are SNHLY and FYNNEI. DNA for the CDR3: TGTGCCAGCAGTGAAGCGCTTAATTGGGACAGGGGGCCAGATACGCAGTATTTT. It yields the protein CASSEALNWDRGPDTQYF.

The CDR3: CASSVRGYTF. CDR3 in DNA: TGTGCCAGCAGTGTTAGAGGCTACACCTTC. J is TRBJ1-2 and V is TRBV2; D not certain. The CDR3 extends over 10 amino acids. Per the germline V gene, CDR1 is SNHLY and CDR2 is FYNNEI. V gave up 4 bases and J gave up 8 bases, with 5 bases separating them.

CDR3 nucleotides: TGTGCCAGCAGCCAGATGAGGGGGGACAGGGGCGTTCATGAGCAGTTCTTC. Its translation is CASSQMRGDRGVHEQFF. The chain links TRBV4-2 to TRBJ2-1; 10 bases agree with TRBD1. The CDR3 contains 17 residues. Germline V gives CDR1 LGHNA, CDR2 YNFKEQ. V shed 3 bases, J shed 8 bases, and the junction held 13 bases outside the gene matches.

CDR3 loop: CASSPGTGNYGYTF. DNA for the CDR3: TGTGCCAGCAGTCCCGGGACAGGGAACTATGGCTACACCTTC. V and J are TRBV27 and TRBJ1-2; TRBD1 agrees at 9 bases. The germline CDR1 and CDR2 sequences are MNHEY and SMNVEV (reference sequence). This CDR3 contains 14 residues. The junction had 3 bases not matched to a gene; V was cut back by 5 bases and J by 2 bases.

V is TRBV6-6 and J is TRBJ1-6, with 7 bases aligning to TRBD1. The germline CDR1 and CDR2 sequences are MNHNY and SVGAGI (reference sequence). The CDR3 spans 16 residues. Germline trimming cut 6 bases from V and 7 bases from J; bases unmatched to any gene: 12. The CDR3 loop reads CASSPRTGRTNSPLHF. CDR3 bases: TGTGCCAGCAGCCCCCGGACAGGCCGAACGAATTCACCCCTCCACTTT.

This rearrangement joins TRBV18 to TRBJ1-3, with no clear D. V lost 2 bases and J 4 bases, leaving 12 bases between the germline ends. Germline loops: CDR1 KGHSH, CDR2 LQKENI. The CDR3 spans 15 residues. The CDR3 region has the DNA TGTGCCAGCTCACCAAGGCCAGGTCAAGGAAACACCATATATTTT. Protein sequence: CASSPRPGQGNTIYF.

The V gene is TRBV28, the J gene TRBJ1-1, with D possibly being TRBD1 (5 bases). V was shortened by 3 bases and J by 5 bases, with 19 bases between the two germline ends. Germline values: CDR1 MDHEN, CDR2 SYDVKM. This CDR3 is 16 amino acids long. CDR3 residues: CASSFGFRGSGTEAFF. CDR3 nucleotides: TGTGCCAGCAGTTTTGGGTTTCGGGGGTCGGGGACTGAAGCTTTCTTT.

The chain couples TRBV6-9 to TRBJ1-2, with D unclear. CDR1 and CDR2 (germline): MNHGY, SVAAGI. This CDR3 region has 13 residues. V was cut by 4 bases and J by 6 bases, with 12 bases left in between. The CDR3 region is CASSLDGVHGYTF. The CDR3 DNA reads TGTGCCAGCAGTTTGGACGGGGTTCATGGCTACACCTTC.

The CDR3 sequence is CATSPTKGQGKTEAFF. The CDR3, as DNA: TGTGCCACCAGCCCCACTAAAGGACAGGGAAAAACTGAAGCTTTCTTT. V gene TRBV24-1 combines with J gene TRBJ1-1; the match to TRBD1 covers 8 bases. Germline values: CDR1 KGHDR, CDR2 SFDVKD. V lost 7 bases to trimming and J lost 5 bases; unmatched junction nucleotides: 14. The CDR3 is 16 amino acids.

This clone appeared once. The rearrangement joins TRBV7-2 to TRBJ1-1, with 9 bases matching TRBD1. CDR3 size: 17 residues. Losses at the gene ends were 1 base for V and 4 bases for J; bases not matched to a gene: 10. Germline V gene sequence: CDR1 SGHTA, CDR2 FQGNSA. CDR3 DNA sequence: TGTGCCAGCAGCTTAGAGATAAGAACAGGGGGCGTCACTGAAGCTTTCTTT. It is translated as CASSLEIRTGGVTEAFF. The whole variable domain, remainder taken from reference TRBV7-2 and TRBJ1-1, is GAGVSQSPSNKVTEKGKDVELRCDPISGHTALYWYRQSLGQGLEFLIYFQGNSAPDKSGLPSDRFSAERTGGSVSTLTIQRTQQEDSAVYLCASSLEIRTGGVTEAFFGQGTRLTVV.

The chain couples TRBV7-2 to TRBJ1-1; maybe TRBD1 (5 bases). The CDR3 runs 15 residues. CDR1 and CDR2 (germline): SGHTA, FQGNSA. V lost 0 bases to trimming and J lost 1 base, with 9 bases between them. CDR3 DNA: TGTGCCAGCAGCTTAGCACTCGGGGGGAACACTGAAGCTTTCTTT. Protein product: CASSLALGGNTEAFF.

The rearrangement joins TRBV3-1 (or the pseudogene TRBV3-2) to TRBJ2-5; D gene uncertain. This CDR3 contains 14 residues. V gave up 5 bases and J gave up 3 bases, with 13 bases separating them. The germline V gene encodes CDR1 LGHDT and CDR2 YNNKEL (reference sequence). The CDR3 spells CASSGEFGEETQYF. In DNA, the CDR3 is TGTGCCAGCAGCGGAGAATTTGGAGAAGAGACCCAGTACTTC.

V and J are TRBV2 and TRBJ2-5, with TRBD2 matching 7 bases. Germline CDR1 reads SNHLY; CDR2 reads FYNNEI. There are 14 residues in the CDR3. The V and J ends lost 6 bases and 5 bases, in that order; junction bases with no gene match: 9. The CDR3 DNA sequence: TGTGCCAGCAGCATAACTCTAGCGGCGGAGACCCAGTACTTC. Translating gives CASSITLAAETQYF.

V usage is TRBV3-1 (or the pseudogene TRBV3-2) and J usage is TRBJ1-1, with no clear D. The length of the CDR3 is 13 residues. Looked up from germline, CDR1 is LGHDT and CDR2 is YNNKEL (reference sequence). Trimming took 4 bases from V and 1 from J, leaving 7 bases between them. The CDR3 DNA reads TGTGCCAGCAGCCGCGGGCCGAACACTGAAGCTTTCTTT. Its protein is CASSRGPNTEAFF.

The gene calls are TRBV7-9 and TRBJ1-1, with D perhaps matching TRBD1 (6 bases). Germline loops: CDR1 SEHNR, CDR2 FQNEAQ (reference sequence). Trimming left V 2 bases short and J 9 bases short, with 16 bases between. CDR3 size: 14 residues. The CDR3 region is CASSLKDRDHKAFF. The CDR3 DNA follows: TGTGCCAGCAGCTTAAAGGACAGAGATCATAAAGCTTTCTTT.

This clone was seen once. The chain recombines TRBV10-3 with TRBJ2-3, with 8 bases lining up with TRBD2. Germline V gene data show CDR1 as ENHRY and CDR2 as SYGVKD. This CDR3 contains 15 residues. J was trimmed by 5 bases and V by 4 bases; bases with no gene match: 8. The CDR3: CAISVTGGAGDTQYF. CDR3 DNA sequence: TGTGCCATCAGTGTCACCGGGGGGGCTGGAGATACGCAGTATTTT.

The genes are TRBV29-1 and TRBJ1-2; 9 bases match TRBD1. The junction had 17 bases not matched to a gene; V was cut back by 4 bases and J by 5 bases. Germline CDR1 SQVTM, CDR2 ANQGSEA. This CDR3 has 17 amino acids. The CDR3 bases are TGCAGCGTTGCCCCAACAGTACAGGGGGCTTCTTTATATGGCTACACCTTC. Translated: CSVAPTVQGASLYGYTF.

The chain uses TRBV7-2 and TRBJ1-5, with a weak D call TRBD1 (5 bases). V dropped 0 bases and J dropped 5 bases, with 5 bases sitting between them. Looked up from germline, CDR1 is SGHTA and CDR2 is FQGNSA. The CDR3 is made up of 13 amino acids. CDR3 protein: CASSLAQDQPQHF. The CDR3 DNA follows: TGTGCCAGCAGCTTAGCACAGGATCAGCCCCAGCATTTT.